The 23 T cell receptor beta chains given below trace back to one sample, sequenced in a study of blood T cell repertoires in COVID-19. The table came from immunoSEQ multiplex PCR; TCRdb's copy has only in-frame clones and leaves some out. This table has around 300,000 clones, roughly nine tenths appearing once. The sample consisted of PBMCs or T cells enriched from blood (not recorded which). These TCRs come from a woman between 18 and 29 years old who had recovered from COVID-19.

J is TRBJ2-7 and V is TRBV29-1; 9 bases map to TRBD1. CDR3 length: 16 amino acids. Germline CDR1 and CDR2: SQVTM and ANQGSEA. V lost 4 bases, J lost 2 bases, and 12 bases stayed unmatched. The CDR3 DNA reads as TGCAGCGTTGTGCCTGAGCGCCGACAGGGGGCCTACGAGCAGTACTTC. Its translation: CSVVPERRQGAYEQYF.

V usage is TRBV6-5 and J usage is TRBJ1-1; 8 nucleotides line up with TRBD1. The CDR3 runs to 12 residues. The junction had 6 bases not matched to a gene; V was cut back by 8 bases and J by 7 bases. CDR1 is MNHEY and CDR2 is SVGAGI in the germline V gene. CDR3 DNA: TGTGCCAGCGGACAGGGTAGGCTTGAAGCTTTCTTT. This gives the protein CASGQGRLEAFF.

This chain links TRBV11-2 with TRBJ1-2; a weak D match, TRBD1 (5 bases). The CDR3 totals 14 residues. The ends were cut back, 4 bases at V and 4 bases at J, with 13 bases in the middle. Germline V gives CDR1 SGHAT, CDR2 FQNNGV. The CDR3 sequence: CASSSPGRGYGYTF. The DNA of the CDR3 is TGTGCCAGCAGCTCCCCCGGTAGGGGCTATGGCTACACCTTC.

This sequence joins TRBV6-5 and TRBJ2-3; 12 bases match TRBD1. The CDR3 length is 15 residues. Looked up from germline, CDR1 is MNHEY and CDR2 is SVGAGI. The V segment lost 5 bases and the J segment 4 bases; nucleotides outside the gene matches: 4. CDR3 DNA sequence: TGTGCCAGCAGTCAGGGACAGGGGGCCCCAGATACGCAGTATTTT. Amino acids: CASSQGQGAPDTQYF.

The chain links TRBV19 to TRBJ2-5, with a tentative D call TRBD2 (7 bases). V dropped 4 bases and J dropped 2 bases, with 11 bases sitting between them. Germline V gene lookup returns CDR1 LNHDA and CDR2 SQIVND (reference sequence). The CDR3 has 14 amino acids. The CDR3: CASSRGRGQETQYF. The DNA for the CDR3 is TGTGCCAGTAGTAGGGGGCGGGGGCAAGAGACCCAGTACTTC.

The CDR3: CASSLVPGTAMYNEQFF. In DNA form, the CDR3 reads TGTGCCAGCAGCCTAGTCCCCGGGACAGCCATGTACAATGAGCAGTTCTTC. V is TRBV7-2 and J is TRBJ2-1; 7 bases fit TRBD1. The CDR3 contains 17 residues. Per the germline V gene, CDR1 is SGHTA and CDR2 is FQGNSA. V dropped 5 bases and J dropped 4; count of bases not matched to a gene: 14.

The chain uses TRBV7-9 and TRBJ2-5; D gene unclear. V shed 0 bases and J shed 1 base, with 9 bases lying between them. This CDR3 comprises 15 residues. CDR1 is SEHNR and CDR2 is FQNEAQ in the germline V gene (reference sequence). DNA for the CDR3: TGTGCCAGCAGCTTAGCTGGTGGCTTCCAAGAGACCCAGTACTTC. Amino acid sequence: CASSLAGGFQETQYF. Full variable domain (missing parts from reference TRBV7-9 and TRBJ2-5): DTGVSQNPRHKITKRGQNVTFRCDPISEHNRLYWYRQTLGQGPEFLTYFQNEAQLEKSRLLSDRFSAERPKGSFSTLEIQRTEQGDSAMYLCASSLAGGFQETQYFGPGTRLLVL.

This rearrangement joins TRBV12-3 or TRBV12-4 to TRBJ2-3; TRBD1 might be the D (5 bases). V was shortened by 2 bases and J by 9 bases, with 9 bases between the two germline ends. This CDR3 has 12 amino acids. The CDR3 DNA sequence: TGTGCCAGCAGTTTAATCAGGGAAACGCAGTATTTT. Protein sequence: CASSLIRETQYF.

A single count supports this clone. CDR3 protein: CASSLGTGQDNQPQHF. CDR3 nucleotides: TGCGCCAGCAGCCTAGGGACAGGGCAGGACAATCAGCCCCAGCATTTT. This chain joins TRBV5-1 and TRBJ1-5, with 9 bases identical to TRBD1. The germline V gene encodes CDR1 SGHRS and CDR2 YFSETQ. The CDR3 has 16 residues. J lost 3 bases, V lost 4 bases, and 8 bases had no gene match. Filled out from reference TRBV5-1 and TRBJ1-5, the complete variable domain reads KAGVTQTPRYLIKTRGQQVTLSCSPISGHRSVSWYQQTPGQGLQFLFEYFSETQRNKGNFPGRFSGRQFSNSRSEMNVSTLELGDSALYLCASSLGTGQDNQPQHFGDGTRLSIL.

The chain joins TRBV3-1 (or the pseudogene TRBV3-2) to TRBJ1-2, with 7 bases matching TRBD1. Germline V CDR1 and CDR2: LGHDT, YNNKEL (reference sequence). V gave up 2 bases and J gave up 1 base; unmatched junction bases: 7. This CDR3 region has 16 residues. This CDR3 is CASSQNPGQSNYGYTF. The CDR3 region has the DNA TGTGCCAGCAGCCAAAACCCGGGACAGAGTAACTATGGCTACACCTTC.

This chain connects TRBV9 to TRBJ2-3; TRBD2 agrees at 7 bases. Germline CDR1 and CDR2: SGDLS and YYNGEE. V trimming: 3 bases; J trimming: 6 bases; junction bases outside the gene matches: 7. CDR3 length: 14 residues. CDR3 protein: CASSADGLVDTQYF. As DNA, the CDR3 is TGTGCCAGCAGCGCCGATGGACTAGTGGATACGCAGTATTTT.

The chain employs TRBV9 and TRBJ1-2, with D perhaps TRBD1 (5 bases). The ends were cut back, 0 bases at V and 6 bases at J, with 9 bases in the middle. Germline CDR1 is SGDLS and CDR2 is YYNGEE. There are 13 residues in the CDR3. This CDR3 is CASSVDEGDGYTF. Here the CDR3 DNA reads TGTGCCAGCAGCGTAGATGAAGGGGATGGCTACACCTTC.

This clone was found once. The chain carries TRBV15 and TRBJ2-1; 7 positions agree with TRBD1. The V gene end was trimmed by 4 bases and the J gene end by 0 bases; junction bases not matched to a gene: 3. Germline CDR1 is LNHNV and CDR2 is YYDKDF (reference sequence). The CDR3 loop spans 15 amino acids. In DNA form, the CDR3 reads TGTGCCACCAGCATGGGACAGAGCTCCTACAATGAGCAGTTCTTC. Its protein product is CATSMGQSSYNEQFF.

The rearrangement links TRBV10-3 to TRBJ1-1, with 9 bases lining up with TRBD1. The junction had 7 bases not matched to a gene; V was cut back by 5 bases and J by 3 bases. The CDR3 extends over 15 amino acids. The V gene's germline CDR1 is ENHRY and CDR2 SYGVKD. CDR3 nucleotide sequence: TGTGCCATCAGTCCTGGACAGGGGAGATACACTGAAGCTTTCTTT. This sequence encodes CAISPGQGRYTEAFF.

V usage is TRBV29-1 and J usage is TRBJ2-3; D is undetermined. Germline V gene data show CDR1 as SQVTM and CDR2 as ANQGSEA. Trimming took off 6 bases at V and 6 bases at J, with 13 bases between the two ends. The CDR3 sequence is 12 residues long. In DNA form, the CDR3 reads TGCAGCGTCGCCCTTGCAGCGGATACGCAGTATTTT. It yields the protein CSVALAADTQYF.

The V gene is TRBV4-2, the J gene TRBJ2-1; 9 nucleotides line up with TRBD2. The CDR3 runs 16 residues. Germline V gene sequence: CDR1 LGHNA, CDR2 YNFKEQ. Germline trimming cut 1 base from V and 4 bases from J; bases unmatched to any gene: 5. The chain's CDR3 is CASSQVGTSGYNEQFF. DNA for the CDR3: TGTGCCAGCAGCCAAGTGGGTACTAGCGGGTACAATGAGCAGTTCTTC.

The chain recombines TRBV10-1 with TRBJ2-2, with 7 bases identical to TRBD1. With V trimmed by 6 bases and J by 4 bases, 8 bases remained unmatched. Germline assignment: CDR1 WNHNN and CDR2 SYGVQD (reference sequence). The CDR3 has 15 residues. The CDR3 bases are TGCGCCAGCAGCTCCCAGACAGGGCTCACCGGGGAGCTGTTTTTT. Residues: CASSSQTGLTGELFF.

This chain joins TRBV18 and TRBJ1-2, with 11 bases that match TRBD1. Germline V gene lookup returns CDR1 KGHSH and CDR2 LQKENI. The CDR3 contains 18 residues. V lost 4 bases, J lost 6 bases, and 16 bases stayed unmatched. In DNA form, the CDR3 reads TGTGCCAGCTCACAGAAAATAGAGATGGGACAGGGGGTCGATGGCTACACCTTC. Its protein is CASSQKIEMGQGVDGYTF.

The rearrangement links TRBV19 to TRBJ1-5; tentatively, D is TRBD1 (5 bases). CDR3 length: 17 residues. Germline loops: CDR1 LNHDA, CDR2 SQIVND (reference sequence). V lost 11 bases to trimming and J lost 0 bases, with 23 bases between them. The CDR3 reads CAPPWCLGGYSNQPQHF. The CDR3 nucleotides are TGTGCCCCCCCCTGGTGTTTGGGGGGGTATAGCAATCAGCCCCAGCATTTT.

The chain carries TRBV4-1 and TRBJ1-6, with D possibly matching TRBD1 (5 bases). Trimming removed 0 bases from V and 9 bases from J, with 15 bases in between. Germline CDR1 is MGHRA and CDR2 is YSYEKL. The CDR3 runs to 16 residues. CDR3 DNA: TGCGCCAGCAGCCAAGATCCCGTGGGGAGGGGTTCACCCCTCCACTTT. Its translation: CASSQDPVGRGSPLHF.

This clone was observed a single time. V and J are TRBV14 and TRBJ2-7; a possible D gene is TRBD2 (5 bases). Germline V gene data show CDR1 as SGHDN and CDR2 as FVKESK. The CDR3 runs to 14 residues. V was cut by 1 base and J by 2 bases, with 9 bases left in between. The CDR3 protein is CASSQALGAYEQYF. The DNA of the CDR3 is TGTGCCAGCAGCCAAGCCCTCGGGGCCTACGAGCAGTACTTC.

CDR3: CASSELAGITDTQYF. As DNA, the CDR3 is TGTGCCAGCAGTGAACTAGCGGGGATTACAGATACGCAGTATTTT. The genes are TRBV2 and TRBJ2-3; 9 positions agree with TRBD2. The CDR3 is 15 amino acids. The junction had 3 bases not matched to a gene; V was cut back by 2 bases and J by 3 bases. Germline V gene sequence: CDR1 SNHLY, CDR2 FYNNEI.

The chain is built from TRBV7-8 and TRBJ1-1, with TRBD1 as a possible D gene (5 bases). The CDR3 loop spans 16 amino acids. Per the germline V gene, CDR1 is SGHVS and CDR2 is FQNEAQ. V lost 5 bases to trimming and J lost 0 bases, with 16 bases between them. Here the CDR3 reads CASSHFRVRMNTEAFF. CDR3 sequence (DNA): TGTGCCAGCAGCCACTTCAGGGTAAGGATGAACACTGAAGCTTTCTTT.